This T cell receptor beta chain is drawn from a study of blood T cell repertoires in COVID-19. As for the study in general: Specimens from acute and convalescent COVID-19 originated in the United States, Italy and Spain. PBMCs, B-cell-depleted T cells, or T cells provided the cDNA or gDNA that made up the material.

In the study's own analysis: Nucleated cell number was recorded as an estimate derived from reference gene primer amplification. Method: immunoSEQ multiplex PCR; TCRdb's copy keeps in-frame clones and lacks some. V, J and clone size were drawn from that table, and D and trimming were deduced from the DNA. The sample records about 70,000 clones, around 75% being singletons. V lost 2 bases and J lost 1, with 6 bases in between. This CDR3 contains 13 residues. Germline-derived CDR1 and CDR2 are LNHDA and SQIVND (reference sequence). Sequences were obtained from peripheral blood. The rearrangement joins TRBV19 to TRBJ2-7, with D tentatively TRBD1 (5 bases). The receptor was derived from a man aged 65-85 years with acute or convalescent COVID-19. In DNA form, the CDR3 reads TGTGCCAGTAGTATACAGGGTTCCTACGAGCAGTACTTC. Encoded protein: CASSIQGSYEQYF.